The rows below give T cell receptor beta chains drawn from one sample of a study of cytomegalovirus exposure and HLA in healthy donors. The method was immunoSEQ multiplex PCR; TCRdb's version includes in-frame clones alone and lacks a portion of them. This sample's table reports about 200,000 clones. The sequenced sample was PBMCs. Every receptor here comes from a man between 25 and 39 years old in good health and CMV-seronegative. Both conserved end residues are trimmed from each CDR3.

j_gene | v_gene | CDR3aa
TRBJ2-5 | TRBV9 | ASSETSGVQETQY
TRBJ1-3 | TRBV29-1 | SVVSQGPGNTIY
TRBJ1-1 | TRBV5-4 | ASSLVYRADTEAF
TRBJ2-7 | TRBV5-5 | ASSRRDRDLFEQY
TRBJ2-1 | TRBV19 | ASKMGLAGVGDEQF
TRBJ2-1 | TRBV30 | AWSPGLSAYNEQF
TRBJ1-2 | TRBV5-6 | ASSLGAPFPYGYT
TRBJ2-2 | TRBV2 | ASRRLAGGPSTGELF
TRBJ2-2 | TRBV9 | ASRRLADTGELF
TRBJ2-1 | TRBV6-6 | ASARGSSYNEQF
TRBJ1-1 | TRBV7-2 | ASSPQSRTTEAF
TRBJ2-7 | TRBV11-3 | ASSAKVSYEQY
TRBJ1-5 | TRBV5-6 | ASSRTGDPEGNQPQH
TRBJ2-7 | TRBV2 | ASSVGSGSYEQY
TRBJ2-1 | TRBV4-1 | ASSLTLGDEQF
TRBJ1-2 | TRBV6-4 | ASSSGGYGYT
TRBJ2-7 | TRBV6-5 | ASSYSVVSGGYEQY
TRBJ2-7 | TRBV5-1 | ASSLGGLPADEQY